The 30 T cell receptor beta chains presented below share a single source sample, sequenced in a study of T cells after yellow fever vaccination. TCRdb re-analysed the 5' RACE reads in MiXCR, keeping a single row per CDR3 protein. The sample shows under 700,000 distinct CDR3 sequences, roughly a sixth of them seen only once. This material consisted of PBMCs, taken around 5 days after the first yellow fever vaccination. These receptors were taken from a man aged 18 to 29 who received the YFV17D yellow fever vaccine.

This clonotype appeared a few times. This rearrangement joins TRBV20-1 to TRBJ1-2; possible D gene TRBD1, 5 bases. This CDR3 region has 12 residues. CDR1 is DFQATT and CDR2 is SNEGSKA in the germline V gene (reference sequence). CDR3 sequence reads: CRSMGPNYGYTF. The CDR3, as DNA: TGCAGGTCAATGGGGCCAAACTATGGCTACACCTTC.

DNA for the CDR3: TGTGCCAGCACCCCGGACAGGGGACTCTTTAGGCAGTACGTC. Translating it yields CASTPDRGLFRQYV. The chain uses TRBV11-2 and TRBJ2-7; 9 bases align to TRBD1. Germline CDR1 and CDR2: SGHAT and FQNNGV. This CDR3 comprises 14 residues. The ends lost 7 bases at V and 9 bases at J; junction bases unmatched: 13.

This clonotype was counted between two and nine times. The rearrangement links TRBV30 to TRBJ2-1, with D possibly TRBD2 on 5 matching bases. V lost 5 bases and J lost 6, with 8 bases in between. Germline CDR1 GTSNPN, CDR2 SVGIG (reference sequence). This CDR3 contains 11 residues. The CDR3 protein is CAWAGGNEQFF. The CDR3 nucleotides are TGTGCCTGGGCGGGCGGCAATGAGCAGTTCTTC. The full variable domain, with the rest looked up from reference TRBV30 and TRBJ2-1, is SQTIHQWPATLVQPVGSPLSLECTVEGTSNPNLYWYRQAAGRGLQLLFYSVGIGQISSEVPQNLSASRPQDRQFILSSKKLLLSDSGFYLCAWAGGNEQFFGPGTRLTVL.

This clonotype was counted a few times. V and J are TRBV7-9 and TRBJ2-7; 10 positions agree with TRBD2. Germline CDR1 is SEHNR and CDR2 is FQNEAQ (reference sequence). The CDR3 totals 14 residues. V lost 7 bases to trimming and J lost 7 bases; unmatched junction nucleotides: 10. CDR3 DNA: TGTGCCAGCACCCTAACTAGCGGGGACCAGGAGCAGTACTTC. This sequence encodes CASTLTSGDQEQYF.

The rearrangement uses TRBV27 and TRBJ2-3, with 10 bases aligning to TRBD2. The CDR3 is 14 amino acids. With V trimmed by 10 bases and J by 3 bases, 7 bases remained unmatched. CDR1 and CDR2 from the germline V gene are MNHEY and SMNVEV (reference sequence). This CDR3 is CATKAGGPTDTQYF. For the CDR3, the DNA is TGTGCCACCAAAGCGGGGGGGCCAACAGATACGCAGTATTTT.

This clonotype came up many times. This CDR3 reads CASKRQKNTEAFF. DNA of the CDR3: TGCGCCAGCAAACGGCAGAAGAACACTGAAGCTTTCTTT. The chain combines TRBV5-1 with TRBJ1-1; no definite D call. Germline V gene data show CDR1 as SGHRS and CDR2 as YFSETQ. V was trimmed by 6 bases and J by 1 base, leaving 10 bases between them. This CDR3 comprises 13 residues. The variable domain in full, completed from reference TRBV5-1 and TRBJ1-1, reads KAGVTQTPRYLIKTRGQQVTLSCSPISGHRSVSWYQQTPGQGLQFLFEYFSETQRNKGNFPGRFSGRQFSNSRSEMNVSTLELGDSALYLCASKRQKNTEAFFGQGTRLTVV.

In this sample, this clonotype turned up a few times. The CDR3 nucleotides read TGCAGCGTTGAATTGCCGGACAGGGAGGATTGGAACTATGGCTACACCTTC. Its translation: CSVELPDREDWNYGYTF. This chain joins TRBV29-1 and TRBJ1-2, with 8 bases that match TRBD1. Germline assignment: CDR1 SQVTM and CDR2 ANQGSEA. This CDR3 has 17 amino acids. Trimming cost V 2 bases and J 2 bases; bases outside gene matches: 13. The whole variable domain, remainder taken from reference TRBV29-1 and TRBJ1-2, is SAVISQKPSRDICQRGTSLTIQCQVDSQVTMMFWYRQQPGQSLTLIATANQGSEATYESGFVIDKFPISRPNLTFSTLTVSNMSPEDSSIYLCSVELPDREDWNYGYTFGSGTRLTVV.

This rearrangement joins TRBV11-1 to TRBJ2-1, with D hard to call. The CDR3 is 18 residues long. V lost 5 bases and J lost 8, with 28 bases in between. Per germline, CDR1 SGHAT and CDR2 FQDESV (reference sequence). CDR3 loop: CASSPSPLDPSPSDEQFF. CDR3 in DNA: TGTGCCAGCAGCCCCTCTCCTTTAGATCCGAGTCCGTCCGATGAGCAGTTCTTC.

In this sample, this clonotype turned up a few times. The J gene is TRBJ2-7, the V gene TRBV6-1, with 7 bases matching TRBD1. The CDR3 is 15 amino acids. Germline V gene sequence: CDR1 MNHNS, CDR2 SASEGT. The V gene end was trimmed by 6 bases and the J gene end by 0 bases; junction bases not matched to a gene: 8. CDR3 DNA sequence: TGTGCCAGCAGCATGGGACAGCTTAGCTCCTACGAGCAGTACTTC. It specifies CASSMGQLSSYEQYF.

This clonotype occurred a few times. The gene calls are TRBV7-2 and TRBJ1-1, with D possibly matching TRBD1 (6 bases). Trimming left V 5 bases short and J 7 bases short, with 8 bases between. Germline V gene data show CDR1 as SGHTA and CDR2 as FQGNSA. This CDR3 region has 11 residues. CDR3 in amino acids: CASSPDSEAFF. The CDR3 bases are TGTGCCAGCAGCCCGGACAGTGAAGCTTTCTTT.

This clonotype was observed at least ten times. The rearrangement uses TRBV20-1 and TRBJ1-2; no clear D. Germline CDR1 reads DFQATT; CDR2 reads SNEGSKA (reference sequence). Trimming left V 7 bases short and J 8 bases short, with 5 bases between. The CDR3 covers 8 residues. CDR3 in DNA: TGCAGTGTTGGAGGCTACACCTTC. Translated: CSVGGYTF.

The V call is TRBV28, the J call TRBJ2-1, with 7 positions matching TRBD1. The CDR3 loop spans 16 amino acids. CDR1 and CDR2 (germline): MDHEN, SYDVKM. J gave up 4 bases and V 6 bases, and 12 bases lay outside the gene matches. The CDR3 is CASRGVTGMTYNEQFF. CDR3 coding DNA: TGTGCCAGCAGGGGGGTGACAGGGATGACTTACAATGAGCAGTTCTTC.

This clonotype was picked up many times. The chain is built from TRBV10-2 and TRBJ1-1; perhaps TRBD1 as D (6 bases). The V end lost 8 bases, the J end lost 7 bases, and 20 bases lay between the germline ends. This CDR3 region has 14 residues. Germline CDR1 WSHSY, CDR2 SAAADI. CDR3 DNA sequence: TGCGCCAGCGCTCTAGGCGGGACAAGGGGTGAAGCTTTCTTT. It encodes CASALGGTRGEAFF.

The table lists this clonotype with a few counts. This chain connects TRBV7-8 to TRBJ1-4; D gene uncertain. CDR3 length: 16 residues. V was pared by 5 bases and J by 4 bases, with 17 bases between. Germline V CDR1 and CDR2: SGHVS, FQNEAQ. The CDR3 loop reads CASSHPGSGDNEKLFF. DNA of the CDR3: TGTGCCAGCAGCCATCCCGGGTCGGGCGATAATGAAAAACTGTTTTTT. Full variable domain (outside the CDR3, taken from reference TRBV7-8 and TRBJ1-4): GAGVSQSPRYKVAKRGQDVALRCDPISGHVSLFWYQQALGQGPEFLTYFQNEAQLDKSGLPSDRFFAERPEGSVSTLKIQRTQQEDSAVYLCASSHPGSGDNEKLFFGSGTQLSVL.

The count of this clonotype is one. The chain's CDR3 is CASSLLGTRQETQYF. The CDR3 bases are TGTGCCAGCAGCTTATTGGGGACTAGGCAAGAGACCCAGTACTTC. The chain is built from TRBV7-2 and TRBJ2-5, with TRBD2 matching 8 bases. The V gene end was trimmed by 2 bases and the J gene end by 2 bases; junction bases not matched to a gene: 4. CDR3 length: 15 amino acids. CDR1 is SGHTA, CDR2 FQGNSA, per germline.

The genes are TRBV28 and TRBJ2-2, with 10 nucleotides matching TRBD1. Germline-derived CDR1 and CDR2 are MDHEN and SYDVKM. With 6 bases clipped from V and 5 bases from J, the junction kept 3 bases outside the gene matches. The CDR3 sequence is 14 residues long. The CDR3 sequence: CASRAGQGTGELFF. The DNA of the CDR3 is TGTGCCAGCAGGGCGGGACAGGGGACCGGGGAGCTGTTTTTT.

Only a few counts were recorded for this clonotype. The rearrangement links TRBV10-3 to TRBJ1-1; D is perhaps TRBD1 (5 bases). The germline V gene has CDR1 ENHRY and CDR2 SYGVKD. This CDR3 contains 15 residues. The V gene lost 6 bases and the J gene lost 4 bases, with 18 bases spanning the gap. The CDR3 nucleotides are TGTGCCATCAGCCCCTGGGACGGGCGAGGCACTGAAGCTTTCTTT. Translating it yields CAISPWDGRGTEAFF.

Comment on this clonotype: At one end the junction does not follow the germline gene, possibly because of a read error. The gene calls are TRBV19 and TRBJ2-4, with D hard to call. The CDR3 has 11 residues. The germline gives CDR1 LNHDA, CDR2 SQIVND (reference sequence). CDR3 residues: CASRWSWTFVF. CDR3 DNA sequence: TGTGCCAGTAGGTGGTCCTGGACCTTTGTCTTC.

This clonotype was observed at least ten times. The genes are TRBV3-1 and TRBJ1-5, with unresolved D. Germline V CDR1 and CDR2: LGHDT, YNNKEL (reference sequence). V was shortened by 4 bases and J by 3 bases, with 10 bases between the two germline ends. The CDR3 is 14 amino acids. CDR3 in amino acids: CASSLGWSNQPQHF. The CDR3 DNA reads TGTGCCAGCAGCCTAGGATGGTCCAATCAGCCCCAGCATTTT.

The chain employs TRBV6-5 and TRBJ1-2; tentatively, D is TRBD1 (5 bases). CDR1 is MNHEY and CDR2 is SVGAGI in the germline V gene. The length of the CDR3 is 13 residues. The V gene lost 4 bases and the J gene lost 5 bases, with 11 bases spanning the gap. CDR3 DNA: TGTGCCAGCAGTTCAGGGTCTCGGTATGGCTACACCTTC. It specifies CASSSGSRYGYTF.

This clonotype was seen only a few times. This chain connects TRBV6-2 or TRBV6-3 to TRBJ2-1, with D possibly being TRBD2 (6 bases). Trimming pared 2 bases from V and 9 bases from J, leaving 26 bases between. Germline V gives CDR1 MNHEY, CDR2 SVGEGT. The CDR3 runs 18 residues. The CDR3 sequence: CASSYTQRAGTEGGEQFF. The CDR3 nucleotides are TGTGCCAGCAGTTACACCCAGAGAGCCGGGACCGAGGGAGGTGAGCAGTTCTTC.

About this clonotype: At one of its ends the junction is not consistent with the germline gene, which may arise from a read error. The chain links TRBV5-1 to TRBJ2-2; 8 positions match TRBD1. The CDR3 loop spans 15 amino acids. Per germline, CDR1 SGHRS and CDR2 YFSETQ. This CDR3 reads CASSLRTGNPGELFF. In nucleotides, the CDR3 is TGCGCCAGCAGCTTGAGGACAGGGAACCCCGGGGAGCTGTTTTTT.

In DNA, the CDR3 is TGTGCCAGCAGCGATTGGACAGGGGGTGGAGAGACCCAGTACTTC. Its translation is CASSDWTGGGETQYF. This chain links TRBV9 with TRBJ2-5, with 10 bases lining up with TRBD1. The CDR3 runs to 15 residues. The V gene's germline CDR1 is SGDLS and CDR2 YYNGEE. V shed 3 bases and J 4 bases; nucleotides not matched to a gene: 6.

The V gene is TRBV4-1, the J gene TRBJ1-1; D may be TRBD1 (5 bases). The V end was cut by 2 bases, the J end by 7 bases, with 14 bases between. Germline V gene lookup returns CDR1 MGHRA and CDR2 YSYEKL. The CDR3 has 14 amino acids. Written as DNA, the CDR3 is TGCGCCAGCAGCCAAATTTGGGGGAGTGGTGAAGCTTTCTTT. As protein: CASSQIWGSGEAFF.

This clonotype was observed a handful of times. The DNA of the CDR3 is TGTGCCAGCAGCCATTCGGTTTTCCTGGGAGAAAAACTGTTTTTT. Its translation: CASSHSVFLGEKLFF. The chain couples TRBV7-2 to TRBJ1-4, with no clear D. V lost 5 bases and J lost 8, with 18 bases in between. CDR1 SGHTA and CDR2 FQGNSA come from the germline V gene. This CDR3 region has 15 residues.

The V gene is TRBV11-1, the J gene TRBJ2-3; 8 nucleotides line up with TRBD1. Germline CDR1 reads SGHAT; CDR2 reads FQDESV (reference sequence). The CDR3 contains 18 residues. J lost 0 bases, V lost 0 bases, and 8 bases had no gene match. CDR3 bases: TGTGCCAGCAGCTTAGCTACGACAGGGGCGTTTAGCACAGATACGCAGTATTTT. Amino acid sequence: CASSLATTGAFSTDTQYF. Full variable domain (rest looked up from reference TRBV11-1 and TRBJ2-3): EAEVAQSPRYKITEKSQAVAFWCDPISGHATLYWYRQILGQGPELLVQFQDESVVDDSQLPKDRFSAERLKGVDSTLKIQPAELGDSAMYLCASSLATTGAFSTDTQYFGPGTRLTVL.

The chain is built from TRBV30 and TRBJ2-7, with 10 positions matching TRBD1. The junction had 6 bases not matched to a gene; V was cut back by 2 bases and J by 2 bases. The CDR3 extends over 15 amino acids. The germline V gene encodes CDR1 GTSNPN and CDR2 SVGIG (reference sequence). CDR3 amino acids: CAWSSETGGPYEQYF. CDR3 DNA sequence: TGTGCCTGGAGTAGTGAGACAGGGGGCCCCTACGAGCAGTACTTC.

In regard to this clonotype: At one end, the junction sequence differs from germline, possibly due to a read error. The V gene is TRBV7-2, the J gene TRBJ2-5; 8 bases fit TRBD1. Germline V gene sequence: CDR1 SGHTA, CDR2 FQGNSA. CDR3 size: 13 residues. DNA for the CDR3: TGTGCCAGCAGCTTATCCTCGACAGGGGTCGCAGACTTC. Its translation: CASSLSSTGVADF. The full variable domain, completed using reference TRBV7-2 and TRBJ2-5, is GAGVSQSPSNKVTEKGKDVELRCDPISGHTALYWYRQSLGQGLEFLIYFQGNSAPDKSGLPSDRFSAERTGGSVSTLTIQRTQQEDSAVYLCASSLSSTGVADFGPGTRLLVL.

V usage is TRBV4-3 and J usage is TRBJ2-1, with 7 bases identical to TRBD1. The CDR3 consists of 15 residues. Germline V CDR1 and CDR2: LGHNA, YSLEER. V shed 3 bases and J 7 bases; nucleotides not matched to a gene: 9. In DNA form, the CDR3 reads TGCGCCAGCAGCCACCCTTTACAGGGGCGGAATGAGCAGTTCTTC. Translated, it gives CASSHPLQGRNEQFF.

This clonotype was counted between two and nine times. The chain is built from TRBV24-1 and TRBJ2-2; the D is unclear. The CDR3 covers 13 residues. V was cut by 1 base and J by 6 bases, with 5 bases left in between. Germline CDR1 reads KGHDR; CDR2 reads SFDVKD. The CDR3 DNA is TGTGCCACCAGTGATTTCGGAGCCGGGGAGCTGTTTTTT. Translated, it gives CATSDFGAGELFF.